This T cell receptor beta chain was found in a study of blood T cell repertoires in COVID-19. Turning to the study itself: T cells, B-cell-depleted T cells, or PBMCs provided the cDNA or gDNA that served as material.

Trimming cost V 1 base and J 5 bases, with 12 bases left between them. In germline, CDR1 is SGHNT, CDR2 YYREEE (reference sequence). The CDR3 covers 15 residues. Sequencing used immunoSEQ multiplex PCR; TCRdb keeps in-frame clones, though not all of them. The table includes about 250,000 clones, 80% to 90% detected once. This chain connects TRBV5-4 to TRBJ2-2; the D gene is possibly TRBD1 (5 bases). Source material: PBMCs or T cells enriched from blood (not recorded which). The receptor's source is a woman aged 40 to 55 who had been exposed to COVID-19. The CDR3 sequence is CASSLMEQVTGELFF. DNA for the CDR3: TGTGCCAGCAGCTTGATGGAACAGGTTACCGGGGAGCTGTTTTTT. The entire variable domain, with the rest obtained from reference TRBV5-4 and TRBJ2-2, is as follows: ETGVTQSPTHLIKTRGQQVTLRCSSQSGHNTVSWYQQALGQGPQFIFQYYREEENGRGNFPPRFSGLQFPNYSSELNVNALELDDSALYLCASSLMEQVTGELFFGEGSRLTVL.